One sample yielded the 29 T cell receptor beta chains listed below, sequenced in a study of blood T cell repertoires in COVID-19. This table comes from immunoSEQ multiplex PCR, and its TCRdb copy is limited to in-frame clones, with some not included. This table has more than 250,000 clones, more than 75% appearing once. Sample: peripheral blood. These receptors originate from a man in his forties or fifties with active or convalescent COVID-19.

The rearrangement uses TRBV5-1 and TRBJ2-3, with 16 bases matching TRBD2. This CDR3 is 16 amino acids long. Looked up from germline, CDR1 is SGHRS and CDR2 is YFSETQ. Trimming at V came to 4 bases and at J to 5 bases, leaving 4 bases not matched to a gene. CDR3 loop: CASSPGLAGGQDTQYF. In DNA form, the CDR3 reads TGCGCCAGCAGCCCGGGACTAGCGGGAGGGCAAGATACGCAGTATTTT.

The chain has TRBV19 and TRBJ2-5, with 7 nucleotides matching TRBD2. The CDR3 contains 14 residues. The V and J ends lost 3 bases and 7 bases, in that order; junction bases with no gene match: 8. Germline loops: CDR1 LNHDA, CDR2 SQIVND (reference sequence). The CDR3 sequence is CASSMGGGPPTQYF. The CDR3 nucleotides read TGTGCCAGTAGTATGGGGGGAGGGCCCCCGACCCAGTACTTC.

This chain uses TRBV6-5 with TRBJ2-5; TRBD1 agrees at 8 bases. Germline values: CDR1 MNHEY, CDR2 SVGAGI. CDR3 length: 12 amino acids. Trimming cost V 8 bases and J 3 bases; bases outside gene matches: 2. The CDR3 reads CASGDRKETQYF. The CDR3 DNA is TGTGCCAGCGGGGACAGGAAAGAGACCCAGTACTTC.

The chain recombines TRBV9 with TRBJ1-2; D not certain. Trimming cost V 4 bases and J 3 bases, with 19 bases left between them. Germline V gene sequence: CDR1 SGDLS, CDR2 YYNGEE. CDR3 length: 16 residues. The CDR3 sequence is CASSPLSRGFHYGYTF. The CDR3 bases are TGTGCCAGCAGCCCCCTTTCGCGCGGGTTCCACTATGGCTACACCTTC.

The chain has TRBV7-2 and TRBJ2-5, with a tentative D call TRBD2 (6 bases). Trimming removed 5 bases from V and 5 bases from J, with 15 bases in between. This CDR3 is 14 amino acids long. Germline lookup yields CDR1 SGHTA and CDR2 FQGNSA. CDR3 sequence reads: CASSATAGWETQYF. DNA for the CDR3: TGTGCCAGCAGCGCAACGGCGGGATGGGAGACCCAGTACTTC.

The chain uses TRBV18 and TRBJ1-1; 11 nucleotides align to TRBD1. Germline V lookup: CDR1 KGHSH, CDR2 LQKENI. The trim removed 0 bases at V and 2 bases at J, leaving 5 bases unmatched. This CDR3 has 17 residues. CDR3 in DNA: TGTGCCAGCTCACCACCGGGGACAGGGGGAGGAAACACTGAAGCTTTCTTT. It yields the protein CASSPPGTGGGNTEAFF.

The rearrangement links TRBV7-2 to TRBJ2-5; perhaps TRBD1 as D (5 bases). Between the trimmed V and J ends, which lost 0 bases and 1 base, there was a span of 6 bases. This CDR3 has 14 residues. The germline V gene has CDR1 SGHTA and CDR2 FQGNSA. The CDR3: CASSLATVQETQYF. CDR3 coding DNA: TGTGCCAGCAGCTTAGCGACAGTCCAAGAGACCCAGTACTTC. The variable domain in full, completed from reference TRBV7-2 and TRBJ2-5, reads GAGVSQSPSNKVTEKGKDVELRCDPISGHTALYWYRQSLGQGLEFLIYFQGNSAPDKSGLPSDRFSAERTGGSVSTLTIQRTQQEDSAVYLCASSLATVQETQYFGPGTRLLVL.

The rearrangement links TRBV2 to TRBJ2-7, with D possibly TRBD1 on 5 matching bases. Germline lookup yields CDR1 SNHLY and CDR2 FYNNEI. The CDR3 runs 14 residues. Between the trimmed V and J ends, which lost 5 bases and 1 base, there was a span of 12 bases. In DNA, the CDR3 is TGTGCCAGCAGTATCAGACAGCAATCCTACGAGCAGTACTTC. Encoded protein: CASSIRQQSYEQYF.

The CDR3: CASSLAPRITEAFF. The CDR3 coding sequence is TGTGCCAGCAGTTTAGCGCCGAGGATAACTGAAGCTTTCTTT. The rearrangement uses TRBV6-6 and TRBJ1-1; D call uncertain. This CDR3 comprises 14 residues. Germline CDR1 reads MNHNY; CDR2 reads SVGAGI (reference sequence). Trimming took off 4 bases at V and 5 bases at J, with 14 bases between the two ends.

This clone was detected once. The V gene is TRBV6-5, the J gene TRBJ2-1, with D perhaps matching TRBD1 (6 bases). Trimming took 8 bases from V and 8 from J, leaving 13 bases between them. CDR3 length: 12 residues. Germline V lookup: CDR1 MNHEY, CDR2 SVGAGI. CDR3 sequence: CASRTNRDEQFF. CDR3 nucleotide sequence: TGTGCCAGCCGTACCAACAGGGATGAGCAGTTCTTC.

This chain uses TRBV12-5 with TRBJ2-1, with 7 bases lining up with TRBD1. From germline, CDR1 is LGHNT and CDR2 FRNRAP. Trimming took 0 bases from V and 0 from J; bases not matched to a gene: 8. The length of the CDR3 is 18 residues. The CDR3 loop reads CASGLVKGGDSSYNEQFF. For the CDR3, the DNA is TGTGCTAGTGGTTTGGTAAAGGGTGGGGACAGCTCCTACAATGAGCAGTTCTTC.

As DNA, the CDR3 is TGTGCCAGCAGCCAGGGACTAGCGGTCTACGAGCAGTACTTC. Its translation is CASSQGLAVYEQYF. The rearrangement links TRBV4-2 to TRBJ2-7; 11 bases match TRBD2. The CDR3 totals 14 residues. Unmatched junction bases numbered 1, after V lost 3 bases and J lost 3 bases. Germline CDR1 is LGHNA and CDR2 is YNFKEQ.

The V gene is TRBV2, the J gene TRBJ2-1; D not resolved. This CDR3 spans 10 amino acids. V was cut by 8 bases and J by 8 bases, with 7 bases left in between. The germline CDR1 and CDR2 sequences are SNHLY and FYNNEI. The CDR3 is CASSVDEQFF. CDR3 sequence (DNA): TGTGCCAGCTCGGTCGATGAGCAGTTCTTC.

The V call is TRBV30, the J call TRBJ1-5, with TRBD1 as a possible D gene (5 bases). Trimming left V 1 base short and J 5 bases short, with 12 bases between. CDR1 is GTSNPN and CDR2 is SVGIG in the germline V gene (reference sequence). The CDR3 sequence is 14 residues long. The CDR3 spells CAWSARGEHQPQHF. In DNA, the CDR3 is TGTGCCTGGAGTGCTCGGGGGGAACATCAGCCCCAGCATTTT.

The rearrangement uses TRBV19 and TRBJ1-2; tentative D call: TRBD1 (6 bases). With 4 bases removed from V and 5 bases from J, the gap between germline ends came to 14 bases. The length of the CDR3 is 14 residues. Germline V gene sequence: CDR1 LNHDA, CDR2 SQIVND (reference sequence). The CDR3 region is CASSKTGSRYGYTF. DNA of the CDR3: TGTGCCAGTAGTAAAACAGGGTCGAGGTATGGCTACACCTTC.

This clone was detected a few times. The rearrangement links TRBV11-2 to TRBJ1-2; D unclear. The CDR3 runs 14 residues. CDR1 and CDR2 (germline): SGHAT, FQNNGV. Trimming took 0 bases from V and 5 from J, leaving 10 bases between them. CDR3 coding DNA: TGTGCCAGCAGCTTAGATCGGGGAGGATATGGCTACACCTTC. Translated, it gives CASSLDRGGYGYTF.

J is TRBJ1-4 and V is TRBV7-9; D is perhaps TRBD1 (5 bases). V was clipped by 5 bases and J by 5 bases, with 15 bases between them. Germline CDR1 is SEHNR and CDR2 is FQNEAQ (reference sequence). The CDR3 has 15 amino acids. This CDR3 is CASSGLGGSNEKLFF. In nucleotides, the CDR3 is TGTGCCAGCAGCGGACTCGGGGGATCGAATGAAAAACTGTTTTTT.

This chain uses TRBV6-2 or TRBV6-3 with TRBJ1-1; weak D call: TRBD1 (6 bases). Trimming took 5 bases from V and 5 from J, leaving 12 bases between them. Per germline, CDR1 MNHEY and CDR2 SVGEGT. The CDR3 is made up of 13 amino acids. In DNA form, the CDR3 reads TGTGCCAGCAGTCTCACAGGGAAGACTGAAGCTTTCTTT. Its protein is CASSLTGKTEAFF.

This chain connects TRBV5-1 to TRBJ1-2; the match to TRBD1 covers 7 bases. Germline values: CDR1 SGHRS, CDR2 YFSETQ. Trimming at V came to 7 bases and at J to 5 bases, leaving 17 bases not matched to a gene. The CDR3 is made up of 16 amino acids. CDR3 nucleotides: TGCGCCAGCTCCCTCCCCTCCGGGACAGAGGTTTATGGCTACACCTTC. This gives the protein CASSLPSGTEVYGYTF.

The chain couples TRBV11-2 to TRBJ2-5, with D unresolved. The CDR3 length is 18 residues. The V and J ends lost 5 bases and 7 bases respectively, with 29 bases between them. Germline CDR1 SGHAT, CDR2 FQNNGV. The CDR3 DNA sequence: TGTGCCAGCAGCGCCAAATCAAGACCGATATATCTCTCAGGGACCCAGTACTTC. Protein: CASSAKSRPIYLSGTQYF.

V gene TRBV4-1 combines with J gene TRBJ1-2; D remains ambiguous. V dropped 1 base and J dropped 2 bases, with 8 bases sitting between them. CDR1 is MGHRA and CDR2 is YSYEKL in the germline V gene. The CDR3 sequence is 14 residues long. CDR3 residues: CASSQVSGNYGYTF. In DNA, the CDR3 is TGCGCCAGCAGCCAAGTCTCGGGAAACTATGGCTACACCTTC.

This clone has only one observation. The chain combines TRBV19 with TRBJ1-1; TRBD1 might be the D (6 bases). This CDR3 is 14 amino acids long. V was pared by 1 base and J by 4 bases, with 10 bases between. Germline V gene data show CDR1 as LNHDA and CDR2 as SQIVND (reference sequence). The CDR3 sequence is CASSIGGPATEAFF. The CDR3 nucleotides are TGTGCCAGTAGTATAGGGGGGCCGGCCACTGAAGCTTTCTTT.

The V gene is TRBV6-1, the J gene TRBJ2-7; 7 bases match TRBD1. CDR3 length: 15 amino acids. The V gene end was trimmed by 2 bases and the J gene end by 2 bases; junction bases not matched to a gene: 6. Germline V gene sequence: CDR1 MNHNS, CDR2 SASEGT. Written as DNA, the CDR3 is TGTGCCAGCAGTGAATTATCGGGACAGACCTACGAGCAGTACTTC. It specifies CASSELSGQTYEQYF.

This sequence joins TRBV29-1 and TRBJ2-5; D is perhaps TRBD1 (6 bases). This CDR3 is built from 13 residues. V was shortened by 4 bases and J by 1 base, with 10 bases between the two germline ends. From germline, CDR1 is SQVTM and CDR2 ANQGSEA. The CDR3 sequence: CSVAQGIQETQYF. For the CDR3, the DNA is TGCAGCGTTGCTCAGGGGATCCAAGAGACCCAGTACTTC.

This sequence joins TRBV27 and TRBJ1-1; 7 nucleotides agree with TRBD1. CDR1 is MNHEY and CDR2 is SMNVEV in the germline V gene (reference sequence). Unmatched junction bases numbered 6, after V lost 7 bases and J lost 1 base. CDR3 length: 14 residues. As DNA, the CDR3 is TGTGCCAGCACAGGGGGACATCGGAACACTGAAGCTTTCTTT. Amino acids: CASTGGHRNTEAFF.

The chain has TRBV10-3 and TRBJ2-2; weak D call: TRBD2 (5 bases). The CDR3 runs 12 residues. With 3 bases removed from V and 11 bases from J, the gap between germline ends came to 10 bases. Germline assignment: CDR1 ENHRY and CDR2 SYGVKD. CDR3 nucleotides: TGTGCCATCAGTGATCCGGGAAGCGAGCTGTTTTTT. Its protein is CAISDPGSELFF.

For this clone: This sample also contains other DNA sequences that code for the same CDR3. This chain uses TRBV6-1 with TRBJ1-2, with 8 bases matching TRBD1. This CDR3 has 14 amino acids. Germline V gene sequence: CDR1 MNHNS, CDR2 SASEGT. Trimming took 0 bases from V and 4 from J; bases not matched to a gene: 1. The CDR3 coding sequence is TGTGCCAGCAGTGAAGCCGGGACAGGCTATGGCTACACCTTC. Translated, it gives CASSEAGTGYGYTF.

This chain links TRBV7-9 with TRBJ1-6; 7 bases are shared with TRBD1. There are 15 residues in the CDR3. J lost 7 bases, V lost 2 bases, and 5 bases had no gene match. The germline CDR1 and CDR2 sequences are SEHNR and FQNEAQ (reference sequence). The CDR3, as DNA: TGTGCCAGCAGCTTAACAGGGGCACGCAATTCACCCCTCCACTTT. Translation gives CASSLTGARNSPLHF.

This sequence joins TRBV30 and TRBJ1-5, with 10 bases identical to TRBD1. The CDR3 runs 15 residues. Germline CDR1 is GTSNPN and CDR2 is SVGIG (reference sequence). The junction had 6 bases not matched to a gene; V was cut back by 3 bases and J by 4 bases. This CDR3 is CAWSPRDRGNQPQHF. The CDR3 DNA reads TGTGCCTGGAGCCCCCGGGACAGGGGTAATCAGCCCCAGCATTTT.